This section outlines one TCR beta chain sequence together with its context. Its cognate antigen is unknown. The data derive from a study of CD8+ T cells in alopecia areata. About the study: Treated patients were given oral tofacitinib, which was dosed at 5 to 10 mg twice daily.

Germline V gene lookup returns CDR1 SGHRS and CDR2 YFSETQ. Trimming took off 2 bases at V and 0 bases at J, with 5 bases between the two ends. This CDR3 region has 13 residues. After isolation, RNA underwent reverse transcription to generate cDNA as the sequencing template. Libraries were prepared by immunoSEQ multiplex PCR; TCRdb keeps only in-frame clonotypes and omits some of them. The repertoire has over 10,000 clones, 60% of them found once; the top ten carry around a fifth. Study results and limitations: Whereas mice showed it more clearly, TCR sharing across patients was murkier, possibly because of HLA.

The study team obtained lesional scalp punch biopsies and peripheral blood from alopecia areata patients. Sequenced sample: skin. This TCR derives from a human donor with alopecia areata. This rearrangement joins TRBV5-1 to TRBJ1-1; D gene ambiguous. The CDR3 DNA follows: TGCGCCAGCAGCTTAGGGATGAACACTGAAGCTTTCTTT. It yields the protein CASSLGMNTEAFF.